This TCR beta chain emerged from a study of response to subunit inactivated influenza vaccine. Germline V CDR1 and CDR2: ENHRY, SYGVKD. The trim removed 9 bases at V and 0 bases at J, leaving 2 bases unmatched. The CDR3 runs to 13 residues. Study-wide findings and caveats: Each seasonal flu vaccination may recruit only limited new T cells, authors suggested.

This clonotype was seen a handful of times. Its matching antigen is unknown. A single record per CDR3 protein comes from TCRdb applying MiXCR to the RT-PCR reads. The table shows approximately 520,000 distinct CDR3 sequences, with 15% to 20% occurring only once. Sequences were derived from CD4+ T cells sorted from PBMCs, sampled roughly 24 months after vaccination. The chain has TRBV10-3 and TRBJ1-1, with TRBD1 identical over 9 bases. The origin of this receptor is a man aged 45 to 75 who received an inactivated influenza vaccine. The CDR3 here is CAIGDRVNTEAFF. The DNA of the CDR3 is TGTGCCATAGGGGACAGGGTGAACACTGAAGCTTTCTTT.